Sequencing of this T cell receptor (beta chain) was carried out in a study of blood T cell repertoires in COVID-19. The protocol was immunoSEQ multiplex PCR, while the TCRdb copy is restricted to in-frame clones and leaves out a portion. The sample records roughly 310,000 clones, around nine tenths being singletons. This CDR3 is 13 amino acids long. V shed 0 bases and J shed 7 bases, with 10 bases lying between them. CDR1 is SGHRS, CDR2 YFSETQ, per germline. Cohorts were determined from participant-reported clinical history. Each recovered donor of Cohort 3 presented with two negative PCRs, clearance, or symptom resolution.

The TCR was taken from a man aged 60-69 years who had recovered from COVID-19. Sequencing was done on a sample of PBMCs or T cells enriched from blood (not recorded which). The chain carries TRBV5-1 and TRBJ1-1, with TRBD1 as a possible D gene (5 bases). CDR3 bases: TGCGCCAGCAGCTTGGGTGACAGCTATGAAGCTTTCTTT. Encoded protein: CASSLGDSYEAFF.